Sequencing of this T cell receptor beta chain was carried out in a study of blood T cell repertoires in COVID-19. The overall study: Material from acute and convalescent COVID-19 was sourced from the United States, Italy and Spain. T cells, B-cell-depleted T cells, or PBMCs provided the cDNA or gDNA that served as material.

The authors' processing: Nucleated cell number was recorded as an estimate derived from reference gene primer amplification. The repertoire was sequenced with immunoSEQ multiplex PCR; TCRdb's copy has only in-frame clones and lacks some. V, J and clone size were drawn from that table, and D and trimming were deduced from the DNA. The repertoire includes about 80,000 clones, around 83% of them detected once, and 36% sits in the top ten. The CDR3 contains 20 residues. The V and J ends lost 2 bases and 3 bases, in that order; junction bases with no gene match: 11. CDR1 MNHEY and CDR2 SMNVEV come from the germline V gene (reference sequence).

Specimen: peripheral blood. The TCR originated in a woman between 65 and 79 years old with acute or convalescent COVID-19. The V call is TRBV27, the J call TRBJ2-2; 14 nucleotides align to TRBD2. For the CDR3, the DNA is TGTGCCAGCAGTTTACGTGGACTAGCGGGAGGCAGGTCCTACACCGGGGAGCTGTTTTTT. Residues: CASSLRGLAGGRSYTGELFF.